This T cell receptor (beta chain) appears in the sequencing data of a study of cytomegalovirus exposure and HLA in healthy donors. Every donor was a healthy person donating bone marrow. Comments on this clone: The antigen is unknown.

PCR used 60 Vbeta primers and 13 Jbeta primers. The protocol was immunoSEQ multiplex PCR, while the TCRdb copy is restricted to in-frame clones and leaves out a portion. The sample contains 130,000 or so clones, approximately 87% of which appear only once. Study-wide findings and caveats: At a 0.05 false discovery rate, a later analysis found about 17,000 TCR beta sequences to be associated with HLA alleles. The classifier, whose performance was assessed in both the original and validation cohorts, reportedly diagnosed cytomegalovirus status with high specificity and sensitivity.

CDR1 GTSNPN and CDR2 SVGIG come from the germline V gene (reference sequence). The germline V and J ends were trimmed by 2 bases and 6 bases, with 17 bases remaining between them. This CDR3 is 15 amino acids long. Sequences were obtained from PBMCs. This clonotype was obtained from a man aged 40-50 years in good health and CMV-seronegative. The rearrangement uses TRBV30 and TRBJ1-5; weak D call: TRBD1 (6 bases). CDR3 region: CAWSSRPGESQPQHF. The CDR3, as DNA: TGTGCCTGGAGTTCCAGGCCAGGGGAGAGTCAGCCCCAGCATTTT.